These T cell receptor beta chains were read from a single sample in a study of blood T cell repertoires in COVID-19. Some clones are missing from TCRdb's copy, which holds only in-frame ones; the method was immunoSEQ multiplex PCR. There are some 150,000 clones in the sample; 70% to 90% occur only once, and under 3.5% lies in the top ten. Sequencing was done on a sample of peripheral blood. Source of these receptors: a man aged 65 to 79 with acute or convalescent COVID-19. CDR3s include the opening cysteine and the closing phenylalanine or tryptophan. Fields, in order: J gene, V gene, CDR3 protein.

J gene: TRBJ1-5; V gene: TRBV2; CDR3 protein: CASSAGGAGNQPQHF
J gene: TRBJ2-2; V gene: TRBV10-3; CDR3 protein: CAISESGGDRGTGELFF
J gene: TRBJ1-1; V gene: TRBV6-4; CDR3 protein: CASRPRTGNTEAFF
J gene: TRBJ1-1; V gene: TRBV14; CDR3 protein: CASSQVGLGTEAFF
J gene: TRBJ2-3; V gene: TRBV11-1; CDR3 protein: CASSPPDSTSTDTQYF
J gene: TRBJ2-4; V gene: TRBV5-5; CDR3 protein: CASSLPGGKNIQYF
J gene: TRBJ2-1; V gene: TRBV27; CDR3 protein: CASSLVQASYNEQFF
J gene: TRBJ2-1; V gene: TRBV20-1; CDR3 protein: CSASRYNEQFF
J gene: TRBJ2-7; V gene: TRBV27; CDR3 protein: CASSLSGVPYEQYF
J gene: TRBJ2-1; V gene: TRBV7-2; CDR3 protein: CASSLRAGGQDEQFF
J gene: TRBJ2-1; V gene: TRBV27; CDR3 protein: CASSLTPTSGRGGEQFF
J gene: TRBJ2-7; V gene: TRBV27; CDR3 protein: CASSLYFGSYEQYF
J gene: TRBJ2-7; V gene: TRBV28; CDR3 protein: CASSFTTSGRVYEQYF
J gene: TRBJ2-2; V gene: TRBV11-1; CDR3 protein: CASSLGMLANTGELFF
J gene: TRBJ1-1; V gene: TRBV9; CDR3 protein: CASSVGPENTEAFF
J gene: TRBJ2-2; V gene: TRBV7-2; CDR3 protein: CASSLTEREGSYTGELFF
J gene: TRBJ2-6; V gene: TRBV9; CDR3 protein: CASSEGDSHSGANVLTF
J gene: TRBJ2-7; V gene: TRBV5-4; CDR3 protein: CASSPERTGKQYF
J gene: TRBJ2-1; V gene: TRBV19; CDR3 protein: CASSRTSNEQFF
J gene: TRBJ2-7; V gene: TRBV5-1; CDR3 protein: CASSLVAGPHEQYF
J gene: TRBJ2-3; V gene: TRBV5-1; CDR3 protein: CASSVSGQENTQYF
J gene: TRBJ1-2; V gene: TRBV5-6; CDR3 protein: CASSWRTGPNYGYTF
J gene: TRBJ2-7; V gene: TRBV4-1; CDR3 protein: CASSQGHGGDRAYEQYF
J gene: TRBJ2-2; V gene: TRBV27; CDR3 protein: CASSFGTENTGELFF
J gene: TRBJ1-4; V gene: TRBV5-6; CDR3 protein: CASSLSGQGGEKLFF
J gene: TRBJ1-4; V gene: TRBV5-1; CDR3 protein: CASSLSGTGAEKLFF
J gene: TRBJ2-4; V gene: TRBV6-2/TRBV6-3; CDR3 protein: CASSYAGTRGNIQYF
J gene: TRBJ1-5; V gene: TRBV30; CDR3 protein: CAWSPIGQGARNQPQHF
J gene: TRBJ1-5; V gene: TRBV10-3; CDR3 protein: CATREGQGNQPQHF
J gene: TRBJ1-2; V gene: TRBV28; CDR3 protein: CASRPAADARGYTF
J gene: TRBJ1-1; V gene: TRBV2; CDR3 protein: CASSLRTGGGTEAFF
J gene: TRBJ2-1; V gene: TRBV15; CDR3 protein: CATSGGQGIDEQFF
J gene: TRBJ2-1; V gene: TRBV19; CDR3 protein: CASKDRVHEQFF
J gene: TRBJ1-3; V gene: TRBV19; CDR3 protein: CASSIDTSGNTIYF
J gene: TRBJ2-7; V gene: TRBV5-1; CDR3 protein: CASSFSSGTYEQYF
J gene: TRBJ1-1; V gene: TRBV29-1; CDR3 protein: CSVVTGAEAFF
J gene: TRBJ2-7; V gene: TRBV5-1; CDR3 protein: CASSVRTSGSYEQYF
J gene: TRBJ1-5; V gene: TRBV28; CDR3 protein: CASSFPGQQTQPQHF
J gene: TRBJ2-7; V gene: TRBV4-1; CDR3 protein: CASSQGGDSNPYEQYF
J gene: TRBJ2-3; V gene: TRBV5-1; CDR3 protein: CASSFGTATDTQYF
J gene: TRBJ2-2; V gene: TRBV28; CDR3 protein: CASTTPSGSVTGELFF
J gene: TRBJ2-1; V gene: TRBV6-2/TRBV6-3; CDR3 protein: CASSAPGQRYNEQFF